A selection of T cell receptor beta chains follows, all from one sample in a study of early T cells in non-severe SARS-CoV-2 infection. TCRdb reprocessed the 5' RACE reads via MiXCR and lists one record per CDR3 protein. The table has around 92,000 distinct CDR3 sequences, approximately 10% seen once; the top ten hold approximately 5%. Sequencing was performed on whole blood. Source of these receptors: an adult who was a healthcare worker with PCR-confirmed SARS-CoV-2 infection or an uninfected control (not recorded which). Each CDR3 is given with its conserved first and last residue. A D gene is named only where the DNA matches it firmly. The listing skips clone size in some rows; elsewhere it reads once, few, many or a size class.

j_gene	v_gene	abundance	d_gene	CDR3aa	CDR3nt
TRBJ2-3	TRBV29-1	many	TRBD1	CSFFDRATDTQYF	TGCAGCTTTTTCGACAGGGCCACAGATACGCAGTATTTT
TRBJ2-2	TRBV29-1	NA	NA	CSVERGGRTGELFF	TGCAGCGTCGAAAGAGGGGGAAGGACCGGGGAGCTGTTTTTT
TRBJ2-7	TRBV5-6	few	NA	CASSLGDRTYEQYF	TGTGCCAGCAGCTTGGGCGACAGAACCTACGAGCAGTACTTC
TRBJ1-3	TRBV7-8	NA	NA	CASSSQGVGNTIYF	TGTGCCAGCAGCTCGCAGGGAGTTGGAAACACCATATATTTT
TRBJ2-5	TRBV7-7	many	NA	CASSLLGTQETQYF	TGTGCTAGCAGCTTACTGGGGACACAAGAGACCCAGTACTTC
TRBJ1-4	TRBV7-6	NA	NA	CASRGRWGSMNEKLFF	TGTGCCAGCAGGGGTCGGTGGGGCAGCATGAATGAAAAACTGTTTTTT
TRBJ1-1	TRBV28	few	TRBD1	CASKPGQGPRRAFF	TGTGCCAGCAAACCGGGACAGGGGCCTCGGAGGGCTTTCTTT
TRBJ2-1	TRBV19	many	NA	CASSLRGFNEQFF	TGTGCCAGTAGTCTTAGGGGTTTCAATGAGCAGTTCTTC
TRBJ2-7	TRBV5-1	many	TRBD2	CASSLAGAIYEQYF	TGCGCCAGCAGCCTAGCGGGGGCGATCTACGAGCAGTACTTC
TRBJ2-7	TRBV21-1	many	NA	CASSKKKGQIPYEQYF	TGTGCCAGCAGCAAAAAAAAGGGACAGATCCCCTACGAGCAGTACTTC
TRBJ2-7	TRBV5-1	NA	NA	CASSSGLEQYF	TGCGCCAGCAGCTCCGGACTAGAGCAGTACTTC
TRBJ2-3	TRBV29-1	few	NA	CSVGDTWGGTDTQYF	TGCAGCGTTGGAGACACATGGGGAGGCACAGATACGCAGTATTTT
TRBJ2-1	TRBV24-1	NA	TRBD2	CATSDLRREGPYNEQFF	TGTGCCACCAGTGATTTAAGGCGGGAGGGACCCTACAATGAGCAGTTCTTC
TRBJ1-1	TRBV20-1	many	NA	CSAREVRVNTEAFF	TGCAGTGCTAGGGAAGTCCGGGTGAACACTGAAGCTTTCTTT
TRBJ2-1	TRBV11-2	few	TRBD1	CASIQSGTGTYNEQFF	TGTGCCAGCATCCAGAGCGGGACAGGGACCTACAATGAGCAGTTCTTC
TRBJ2-1	TRBV7-9	NA	NA	CASSPQTESQFF	TGTGCCAGCAGCCCCCAAACCGAGTCGCAGTTCTTC
TRBJ2-3	TRBV3-1	few	NA	CASSQRRGPPHTQYF	TGTGCCAGCAGCCAAAGGCGGGGCCCTCCCCATACGCAGTATTTT
TRBJ1-4	TRBV3-1	NA	NA	CASSRSPGHFNEKLFF	TGTGCCAGCAGCCGCTCACCGGGACACTTTAATGAAAAACTGTTTTTT
TRBJ2-7	TRBV30	once	TRBD2	CAWSVIGRMAYEQYF	TGTGCCTGGAGTGTAATCGGGAGGATGGCCTACGAGCAGTACTTC
TRBJ1-5	TRBV6-1	few	NA	CASKGDGNQPQHF	TGTGCCAGCAAGGGGGATGGCAATCAGCCCCAGCATTTT
TRBJ2-5	TRBV5-1	NA	TRBD2	CASSVTGTSGGETQYF	TGCGCCAGCAGCGTGACCGGGACTAGCGGAGGAGAGACCCAGTACTTC
TRBJ1-4	TRBV7-2	many	NA	CASSLAGSTNEKLFF	TGTGCCAGCAGCTTAGCGGGGTCTACTAATGAAAAACTGTTTTTT
TRBJ1-1	TRBV29-1	NA	TRBD1	CSVRGQPNTEAFF	TGCAGCGTCAGGGGACAGCCGAACACTGAAGCTTTCTTT
TRBJ1-6	TRBV5-1	NA	TRBD1	CASSSGQGIAPLHF	TGCGCCAGCAGCTCCGGACAGGGCATTGCACCCCTCCACTTT
TRBJ2-7	TRBV19	many	NA	CASSIEGITDEQYF	TGTGCCAGTAGTATTGAGGGGATCACGGACGAGCAGTACTTC
TRBJ2-5	TRBV28	NA	TRBD2	CASSVTGTSGWYQETQYF	TGTGCCAGCAGCGTAACCGGGACTAGCGGTTGGTACCAAGAGACCCAGTACTTC
TRBJ2-7	TRBV29-1	NA	TRBD1	CSARTGEYYEQYF	TGCAGCGCTAGGACAGGGGAATACTACGAGCAGTACTTC
TRBJ2-1	TRBV29-1	few	NA	CSVLPGLF	TGCAGCGTCCTTCCAGGCCTCTTC
TRBJ2-2	TRBV27	NA	NA	CASSFGDPRRANTGELFF	TGTGCCAGCAGTTTTGGGGACCCTAGGCGAGCGAACACCGGGGAGCTGTTTTTT
TRBJ1-2	TRBV7-2	NA	NA	CASSLAWGYAGGGYTF	TGTGCCAGCAGCTTAGCGTGGGGTTATGCGGGTGGAGGCTACACCTTC
TRBJ2-3	TRBV18	few	TRBD2	CASSPLAGEKDTQYF	TGTGCCAGCTCACCACTAGCGGGAGAGAAAGATACGCAGTATTTT
TRBJ1-2	TRBV2	NA	NA	CASSELTVNYGYTF	TGTGCCAGCAGTGAGTTGACAGTTAACTATGGCTACACCTTC
TRBJ2-4	TRBV7-8	few	TRBD1	CASSLGTGMYIQYF	TGTGCCAGCAGCTTGGGGACAGGGATGTACATTCAGTACTTC
TRBJ2-7	TRBV6-6	NA	NA	CASSYSSGSPLEQYF	TGTGCCAGCAGTTACTCGTCAGGGAGCCCCCTCGAGCAGTACTTC
TRBJ1-4	TRBV29-1	once	NA	CSVEGPNEKLFF	TGCAGCGTTGAAGGGCCCAATGAAAAACTGTTTTTT
TRBJ2-7	TRBV20-1	NA	TRBD2	CSASGTSGDSYEQYF	TGCAGTGCTTCCGGGACTAGCGGGGACTCCTACGAGCAGTACTTC
TRBJ2-3	TRBV7-9	many	NA	CASSLRPLDTQYF	TGTGCCAGCAGCTTACGCCCGCTGGATACGCAGTATTTT
TRBJ2-5	TRBV5-1	few	NA	CASSPDPETQYF	TGCGCCAGCAGTCCGGACCCAGAGACCCAGTACTTC
TRBJ2-7	TRBV5-1	many	TRBD1	CASSSGTGSYEQYF	TGCGCCAGCAGCTCGGGGACAGGGTCCTACGAGCAGTACTTC
TRBJ1-5	TRBV28	many	TRBD1	CASSLGTGDQPQHF	TGTGCCAGCAGTTTAGGGACAGGGGATCAGCCCCAGCATTTT
TRBJ1-1	TRBV20-1	many	TRBD1	CSASGTDSYEAFF	TGCAGTGCTAGCGGGACAGATAGTTATGAAGCTTTCTTT
TRBJ2-7	TRBV6-6	NA	NA	CASSYSSMGSYEQYF	TGTGCCAGCAGTTACTCGTCGATGGGTTCCTACGAGCAGTACTTC
TRBJ2-7	TRBV28	few	NA	CASRGTALGGEQYF	TGTGCCAGCAGAGGGACGGCCCTGGGGGGCGAGCAGTACTTC
TRBJ1-6	TRBV20-1	NA	TRBD1	CSAPRGNSPLHF	TGCAGTGCTCCCAGGGGGAATTCACCCCTCCACTTT
TRBJ2-3	TRBV12-3/TRBV12-4	few	TRBD2	CASSIAGVTDTQYF	TGTGCCAGCAGCATAGCGGGAGTAACAGATACGCAGTATTTT
TRBJ2-2	TRBV23-1	few	NA	CASSLPPHRDLLFF	TGCGCCAGCAGCCTTCCCCCCCACCGAGATTTGCTGTTTTTT
TRBJ2-2	TRBV6-5	few	NA	CASINSNTGELFF	TGTGCCAGCATTAACAGCAACACCGGGGAGCTGTTTTTT
TRBJ2-2	TRBV5-1	many	TRBD1	CASSVGQGIGELFF	TGCGCCAGCAGCGTCGGACAGGGAATCGGGGAGCTGTTTTTT
TRBJ1-2	TRBV20-1	NA	NA	CSARLQLKGYTF	TGCAGTGCTAGATTACAGCTTAAGGGCTACACCTTC
TRBJ2-1	TRBV7-2	many	TRBD2	CASSLEASGGPRGNEQFF	TGTGCCAGCAGCTTAGAGGCTAGCGGGGGCCCGAGGGGGAATGAGCAGTTCTTC
TRBJ2-7	TRBV28	NA	NA	CASSPSPGEDEQYF	TGTGCCAGCAGTCCAAGCCCCGGGGAGGACGAGCAGTACTTC
TRBJ1-5	TRBV5-6	NA	TRBD1	CASSFGPGQGSRGNQPQHF	TGTGCCAGCAGCTTCGGTCCGGGACAGGGTAGTCGCGGCAATCAGCCCCAGCATTTT